Shown below are 30 T cell receptor beta chains from a single sample sequenced in a study of post-analysis software for immune sequencing data. Study-wide results and limits: Higher frequency in patients than in controls was seen for roughly five TRBV segments, with TRBV5-6, TRBV5-1 and TRBV20-1 among them.

Each TCR beta cDNA library carried unique molecular identifiers. Using its own MiXCR run on the PCR reads, TCRdb lists one record per CDR3 protein. The data contain under 200,000 distinct CDR3 sequences, approximately 28% of them seen just once; the ten biggest clones take up about 3.4%. Their antigens remain unidentified. The sequenced sample was blood. The receptor set was obtained from a girl aged 2 to 17 with multiple sclerosis.

A few counts support this clonotype. This sequence joins TRBV20-1 and TRBJ2-7, with D perhaps TRBD1 or TRBD2 (6 bases each). The better agreement between TRBJ2-5 and the DNA end casts doubt on the J call. The CDR3 covers 13 residues. Per germline, CDR1 DFQATT and CDR2 SNEGSKA (reference sequence). The CDR3 loop reads CSGRGGTGETQYF. The CDR3 DNA sequence: TGCAGTGGCAGAGGGGGGACGGGGGAGACCCAGTACTTC.

V is TRBV20-1 and J is TRBJ2-3, with D uncertain. The CDR3 is 14 residues long. The V gene's germline CDR1 is DFQATT and CDR2 SNEGSKA (reference sequence). Trimming stripped 7 bases from V and 0 bases from J, with 14 bases between. Written as DNA, the CDR3 is TGCAGTGTAGGTCAGACATCTAGCACAGATACGCAGTATTTT. This sequence encodes CSVGQTSSTDTQYF.

The rearrangement uses TRBV7-2 and TRBJ2-3; D not certain. The germline CDR1 and CDR2 sequences are SGHTA and FQGNSA. This CDR3 comprises 15 residues. Deletions cut 1 base from V and 2 bases from J, with 10 bases between. CDR3 protein: CASSLVMGFTDTQYF. The CDR3 nucleotides are TGTGCCAGCAGCTTAGTGATGGGATTCACAGATACGCAGTATTTT. The entire variable domain, with the rest obtained from reference TRBV7-2 and TRBJ2-3, is as follows: GAGVSQSPSNKVTEKGKDVELRCDPISGHTALYWYRQSLGQGLEFLIYFQGNSAPDKSGLPSDRFSAERTGGSVSTLTIQRTQQEDSAVYLCASSLVMGFTDTQYFGPGTRLTVL.

This clonotype was observed at least ten times. The junction differs from germline at one of its ends, possibly a read error. The V call is TRBV12-3 or TRBV12-4, the J call TRBJ2-7; D not certain. The CDR3 length is 11 residues. The CDR3 protein is CASSLGYEQYF. The CDR3 DNA reads as TGTGCCAGCAGCTTAGGGTACGAGCAGTACTTC.

The J gene is TRBJ2-1, the V gene TRBV29-1, with 8 positions matching TRBD1. The CDR3 contains 14 residues. Trimming cost V 7 bases and J 7 bases; bases outside gene matches: 12. The germline V gene has CDR1 SQVTM and CDR2 ANQGSEA. The CDR3 reads CSGDRQGLTNEQFF. The CDR3 nucleotides are TGCAGCGGGGACCGACAGGGGCTTACGAATGAGCAGTTCTTC.

V and J are TRBV6-2 or TRBV6-3 and TRBJ1-6; D is uncertain. Germline CDR1 MNHEY, CDR2 SVGEGT. This CDR3 has 16 residues. Trimming left V 5 bases short and J 0 bases short, with 11 bases between. The CDR3 loop is CASSRAASSYNSPLHF. In nucleotides, the CDR3 is TGTGCCAGCAGTCGGGCGGCCAGCTCCTATAATTCACCCCTCCACTTT.

This chain links TRBV7-9 with TRBJ2-5, with TRBD2 matching over 8 bases. Germline CDR1 SEHNR, CDR2 FQNEAQ (reference sequence). The length of the CDR3 is 16 residues. J was trimmed by 5 bases and V by 0 bases; bases with no gene match: 8. The CDR3 loop reads CASSLAAGSGVETQYF. CDR3 nucleotide sequence: TGTGCCAGCAGCTTAGCTGCCGGTAGCGGGGTGGAGACCCAGTACTTC. Variable domain in full (rest from reference TRBV7-9 and TRBJ2-5): DTGVSQNPRHKITKRGQNVTFRCDPISEHNRLYWYRQTLGQGPEFLTYFQNEAQLEKSRLLSDRFSAERPKGSFSTLEIQRTEQGDSAMYLCASSLAAGSGVETQYFGPGTRLLVL.

This chain joins TRBV3-1 and TRBJ1-1; D is perhaps TRBD1 (6 bases). Trimming shortened V by 6 bases and J by 3 bases, and 14 bases separated the two germline ends. The CDR3 runs 14 residues. Germline V gene data show CDR1 as LGHDT and CDR2 as YNNKEL (reference sequence). The CDR3 region is CASRFVGGDTEAFF. In nucleotides, the CDR3 is TGTGCCAGCAGGTTCGTAGGGGGAGACACTGAAGCTTTCTTT.

A few counts support this clonotype. This CDR3 is CASSCGTGSYEQYF. CDR3 bases: TGTGCCAGCAGCTGTGGAACAGGTTCCTACGAGCAGTACTTC. This chain connects TRBV7-9 to TRBJ2-7, with a weak D call TRBD1 (5 bases). Germline V gene sequence: CDR1 SEHNR, CDR2 FQNEAQ (reference sequence). The V gene lost 4 bases and the J gene lost 1 base, with 11 bases spanning the gap. This CDR3 has 14 residues.

Ten or more counts support this clonotype. The rearrangement joins TRBV12-3 or TRBV12-4 to TRBJ2-5; D gene ambiguous. The length of the CDR3 is 14 residues. V lost 4 bases and J lost 1, with 10 bases in between. CDR3 loop: CASSSVLGQETQYF. CDR3 DNA sequence: TGTGCCAGCAGTTCCGTATTGGGCCAAGAGACCCAGTACTTC.

This sequence joins TRBV7-9 and TRBJ2-1; TRBD2 might be the D (5 bases). CDR1 and CDR2 from the germline V gene are SEHNR and FQNEAQ (reference sequence). V was cut by 0 bases and J by 9 bases, with 12 bases left in between. This CDR3 comprises 14 residues. CDR3 sequence (DNA): TGTGCCAGCAGCTTAGCGCGCGACTACTGTGAGCAGTTCTTC. Protein: CASSLARDYCEQFF.

The chain couples TRBV18 to TRBJ2-1, with TRBD2 matching 9 bases. Trimming cost V 0 bases and J 10 bases; bases outside gene matches: 10. The germline V gene encodes CDR1 KGHSH and CDR2 LQKENI. The CDR3 runs to 16 residues. CDR3 in DNA: TGTGCCAGCTCACCACCGTCGAGCGGGAGGACCTGGGAGCAGTTCTTC. Protein sequence: CASSPPSSGRTWEQFF. Full variable domain (rest looked up from reference TRBV18 and TRBJ2-1): NAGVMQNPRHLVRRRGQEARLRCSPMKGHSHVYWYRQLPEEGLKFMVYLQKENIIDESGMPKERFSAEFPKEGPSILRIQQVVRGDSAAYFCASSPPSSGRTWEQFFGPGTRLTVL.

This clonotype has ten or more counts. The rearrangement links TRBV5-1 to TRBJ1-2, with D possibly TRBD1 on 5 matching bases. This CDR3 contains 13 residues. Trimming pared 0 bases from V and 2 bases from J, leaving 5 bases between. CDR1 and CDR2 (germline): SGHRS, YFSETQ. The CDR3 is CASSLGQNYGYTF. The CDR3 DNA reads TGCGCCAGCAGCTTGGGACAGAACTATGGCTACACCTTC.

This clonotype was seen a few times. V usage is TRBV5-1 and J usage is TRBJ2-3; a possible D gene is TRBD2 (6 bases). With 5 bases removed from V and 6 bases from J, the gap between germline ends came to 31 bases. The CDR3 loop spans 19 amino acids. Looked up from germline, CDR1 is SGHRS and CDR2 is YFSETQ. For the CDR3, the DNA is TGCGCCAGCAGGGACTCCCTAGCGAAACTTGGGGGAGTCATCGATACGCAGTATTTT. Translating it yields CASRDSLAKLGGVIDTQYF.

About this clonotype: Possible read error: a much larger clone is one base away. The rearrangement joins TRBV28 to TRBJ2-7; 8 positions agree with TRBD1. V shed 1 base, J shed 5 bases, and the junction held 7 bases outside the gene matches. In germline, CDR1 is MDHEN, CDR2 SYDVKM. The CDR3 contains 15 residues. This CDR3 is CASSLFRQGKNEQYF. The CDR3 DNA is TGTGCCAGCAGTTTATTCAGACAGGGGAAGAACGAGCAGTACTTC. Full variable domain (remainder filled in from reference TRBV28 and TRBJ2-7): DVKVTQSSRYLVKRTGEKVFLECVQDMDHENMFWYRQDPGLGLRLIYFSYDVKMKEKGDIPEGYSVSREKKERFSLILESASTNQTSMYLCASSLFRQGKNEQYFGPGTRLTVT.

This clonotype was picked up a small number of times. V gene TRBV29-1 combines with J gene TRBJ1-1; D might be TRBD1 (5 bases). The V and J ends lost 6 bases and 4 bases respectively, with 12 bases between them. CDR3 size: 12 residues. In germline, CDR1 is SQVTM, CDR2 ANQGSEA. The DNA for the CDR3 is TGCAGCGTCGGGGGTTGGGGCACTGAAGCTTTCTTT. Its protein product is CSVGGWGTEAFF.

This clonotype was detected a few times. This chain connects TRBV29-1 to TRBJ1-2; perhaps TRBD1 as D (5 bases). Per germline, CDR1 SQVTM and CDR2 ANQGSEA. The CDR3 is 13 residues long. V lost 3 bases to trimming and J lost 8 bases, with 16 bases between them. CDR3: CSVDWAGAAGYTF. In DNA form, the CDR3 reads TGCAGCGTTGACTGGGCTGGGGCAGCCGGCTACACCTTC.

V is TRBV12-3 or TRBV12-4 and J is TRBJ1-3, with 7 bases fitting TRBD1. This CDR3 comprises 13 residues. V lost 6 bases to trimming and J lost 6 bases; unmatched junction nucleotides: 5. DNA of the CDR3: TGTGCCAGCAGCTTGACAGGGACAAACACCATATATTTT. Its protein product is CASSLTGTNTIYF.

The genes are TRBV3-1 and TRBJ2-1; D assignment may be TRBD1 or TRBD2 (5 bases each). This CDR3 has 18 amino acids. Germline values: CDR1 LGHDT, CDR2 YNNKEL (reference sequence). The ends were cut back, 4 bases at V and 6 bases at J, with 25 bases in the middle. The CDR3 reads CASSRSFRVGVGANEQFF. The CDR3 DNA reads as TGTGCCAGCAGCCGGAGTTTCAGGGTCGGGGTAGGAGCCAATGAGCAGTTCTTC.

With respect to this clonotype: This clone may be a read error of a much larger clone one base away. The chain recombines TRBV5-1 with TRBJ2-3, with 8 bases matching TRBD1. Germline V gene data show CDR1 as SGHRS and CDR2 as YFSETQ. The CDR3 has 15 residues. DNA of the CDR3: TGCGCCAGCGCCCCAACAGGGGGGAGCACAGATACGCGGTATTTT. This encodes CASAPTGGSTDTRYF.

At least ten counts were recorded for this clonotype. The chain recombines TRBV28 with TRBJ1-1, with a possible D match to TRBD1 (6 bases). Germline-derived CDR1 and CDR2 are MDHEN and SYDVKM. The ends were cut back, 6 bases at V and 5 bases at J, with 19 bases in the middle. The CDR3 sequence is 15 residues long. The CDR3 loop reads CASRGFGGAGTEAFF. For the CDR3, the DNA is TGTGCCAGCAGGGGATTCGGGGGCGCGGGAACTGAAGCTTTCTTT.

This chain links TRBV2 with TRBJ2-5, with D perhaps TRBD2 (5 bases). CDR3 length equals 14 residues. Germline assignment: CDR1 SNHLY and CDR2 FYNNEI. V lost 5 bases and J 4 bases, leaving 14 bases between the germline ends. CDR3 residues: CASSKGGSPETQYF. CDR3 nucleotides: TGTGCCAGCAGTAAAGGAGGCAGCCCAGAGACCCAGTACTTC.

The chain combines TRBV20-1 with TRBJ2-5, with D unclear. The J call may not be correct, given that the DNA end is closer to TRBJ2-7. This CDR3 is 18 amino acids long. From germline, CDR1 is DFQATT and CDR2 SNEGSKA (reference sequence). CDR3 coding DNA: TGCAGTGCTAGACCTCACCCGGTAGCCCCCATCTTCTTCTACGAGCAGTACTTC. Its protein is CSARPHPVAPIFFYEQYF.

V usage is TRBV4-1 and J usage is TRBJ2-3; 7 bases map to TRBD2. The CDR3 is 17 amino acids. The V and J ends lost 0 bases and 2 bases, in that order; junction bases with no gene match: 8. Germline values: CDR1 MGHRA, CDR2 YSYEKL. The CDR3 nucleotides are TGCGCCAGCAGCCAAGATCGGTGGGGGGGACCCACAGATACGCAGTATTTT. Its protein product is CASSQDRWGGPTDTQYF.

There are many counts of this clonotype. The genes are TRBV14 and TRBJ2-1; D not certain. CDR1 and CDR2 from the germline V gene are SGHDN and FVKESK. V was clipped by 2 bases and J by 0 bases, with 11 bases between them. This CDR3 region has 16 residues. CDR3 in amino acids: CASSQSTRASYNEQFF. As DNA, the CDR3 is TGTGCCAGCAGCCAATCTACCAGAGCCTCCTACAATGAGCAGTTCTTC.

This clonotype turned up a few times. The chain has TRBV4-1 and TRBJ2-3; the match to TRBD2 covers 10 bases. V lost 4 bases and J lost 6; bases outside the gene matches: 10. Looked up from germline, CDR1 is MGHRA and CDR2 is YSYEKL. The CDR3 contains 16 residues. CDR3 sequence: CASSREYSGGRDTQYF. CDR3 sequence (DNA): TGCGCCAGCAGCCGGGAATATAGCGGGGGGAGGGATACGCAGTATTTT.

This clonotype was recorded only once. The rearrangement links TRBV10-3 to TRBJ1-3, with a weak D call TRBD1 (5 bases). This CDR3 has 16 residues. Trimming shortened V by 1 base and J by 0 bases, and 10 bases separated the two germline ends. In germline, CDR1 is ENHRY, CDR2 SYGVKD. CDR3 nucleotides: TGTGCCATCAGTGAGTGGGGCCTCAGCTCTGGAAACACCATATATTTT. Its translation: CAISEWGLSSGNTIYF.

This clonotype was detected a few times. The V and J genes are TRBV10-2 and TRBJ2-5; D tentatively reads TRBD1 or TRBD2 (5 bases each). CDR1 and CDR2 (germline): WSHSY, SAAADI. Trimming cost V 3 bases and J 3 bases, with 11 bases left between them. This CDR3 is built from 14 residues. CDR3 in DNA: TGCGCCAGCAGTGACTTAAGGGGAGAAGAGACCCAGTACTTC. Its protein is CASSDLRGEETQYF.

This clonotype has just a few counts. V gene TRBV6-2 or TRBV6-3 combines with J gene TRBJ1-5, with a tentative D call TRBD1 (5 bases). V was shortened by 6 bases and J by 7 bases, with 19 bases between the two germline ends. CDR1 is MNHEY and CDR2 is SVGEGT in the germline V gene. This CDR3 region has 15 residues. CDR3 sequence: CASSTLAPRGQPQHF. Here the CDR3 DNA reads TGTGCCAGCAGCACCCTGGCCCCGAGGGGACAGCCCCAGCATTTT.

The table lists this clonotype with a few counts. The chain has TRBV20-1 and TRBJ2-1; 7 nucleotides align to TRBD2. V lost 4 bases, J lost 5 bases, and 8 bases stayed unmatched. CDR1 DFQATT and CDR2 SNEGSKA come from the germline V gene (reference sequence). This CDR3 has 14 residues. The CDR3 loop is CSATTLGRDNEQFF. For the CDR3, the DNA is TGCAGTGCTACCACTCTGGGGAGGGACAATGAGCAGTTCTTC.